This TCR beta chain was identified during a study of radiotherapy plus CTLA-4 blockade in lung cancer. Overall study findings and caveats: Tumor-derived TCR clones expanded in blood after radiotherapy plus ipilimumab.

Germline V lookup: CDR1 SQVTM, CDR2 ANQGSEA. This CDR3 comprises 11 residues. Trimming removed 7 bases from V and 8 bases from J; junction bases left unmatched: 6. Generated by immunoSEQ multiplex PCR, the TCRdb table keeps only in-frame clones and is missing some. The table includes about 16,000 clones, 72% detected once. Of note for this clone: Its antigen remains unidentified. The sample contains more than one DNA sequence encoding this CDR3.

This sequence originates from a human donor with non-small cell lung cancer whose response to radiotherapy plus ipilimumab could not be evaluated. The material sequenced was peripheral blood, taken from a patient treated with radiotherapy plus ipilimumab. V usage is TRBV29-1 and J usage is TRBJ1-2; 8 nucleotides align to TRBD1. CDR3 residues: CSAGDRQGYTF. The CDR3 DNA reads as TGCAGCGCGGGGGACAGGCAGGGCTACACCTTC.